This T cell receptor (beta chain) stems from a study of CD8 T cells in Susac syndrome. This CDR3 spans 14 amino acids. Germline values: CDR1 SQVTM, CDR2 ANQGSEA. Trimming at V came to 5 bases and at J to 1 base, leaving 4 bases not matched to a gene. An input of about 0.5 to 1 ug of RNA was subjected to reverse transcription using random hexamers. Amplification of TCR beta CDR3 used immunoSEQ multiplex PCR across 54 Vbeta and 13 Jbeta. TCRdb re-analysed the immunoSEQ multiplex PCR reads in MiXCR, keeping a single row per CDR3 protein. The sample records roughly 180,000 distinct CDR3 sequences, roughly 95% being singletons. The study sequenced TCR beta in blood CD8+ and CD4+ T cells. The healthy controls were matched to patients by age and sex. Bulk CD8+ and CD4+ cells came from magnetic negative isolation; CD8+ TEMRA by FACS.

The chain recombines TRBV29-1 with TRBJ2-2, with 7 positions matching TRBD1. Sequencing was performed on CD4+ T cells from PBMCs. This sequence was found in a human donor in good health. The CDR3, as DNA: TGCAGCGTTAAACGGACAGGGAACACCGGGGAGCTGTTTTTT. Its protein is CSVKRTGNTGELFF.